The 32 T cell receptor beta chains given below trace back to one sample, sequenced in a study of T-cell memory formation after mild COVID-19 (dated by TCRdb to about 2021). Receptor amplification or capture employed 5' RACE. Sequencing was carried out with an Illumina NovaSeq 6000. TCRdb reran the public reads through fastp at Q25 and MiXCR, keeping productive beta chains. Rows are combined by CDR3 protein, so each entry shows the most common genes and DNA. Here the sample has about 180,000 distinct CDR3 sequences; around a sixth occur a single time. The biggest ten clones account for 3.9% of the sample. Sequencing used PBMCs or a T cell subset sorted from them (not recorded which). The receptor set was obtained from a young man who had mild COVID-19 (a few samples of this study predate the infection). The sample titles of this study are shuffled in the database, so cell type and time point are left out; the donor was told from shared clones.

This clonotype was observed a handful of times. In nucleotides, the CDR3 is TGTGCCAGCAGTTACCCCTTACCGGGACGGACTCACCCCTACGAGCAGTACTTC. This gives the protein CASSYPLPGRTHPYEQYF. The chain has TRBV6-5 and TRBJ2-7; D may be TRBD1 or TRBD2 (5 bases each). V was pared by 2 bases and J by 2 bases, with 22 bases between. The germline CDR1 and CDR2 sequences are MNHEY and SVGAGI. The CDR3 spans 18 residues.

Relative to its sample, this clonotype is medium-sized. The chain couples TRBV4-3 to TRBJ2-1; no clear D gene. V gave up 1 base and J gave up 5 bases, with 12 bases separating them. Germline CDR1 reads LGHNA; CDR2 reads YSLEER. The length of the CDR3 is 15 residues. This CDR3 reads CASSQGARINNEQFF. In DNA form, the CDR3 reads TGCGCCAGCAGCCAAGGGGCCAGGATTAACAATGAGCAGTTCTTC.

This clonotype was seen more than once but under ten times. The V call is TRBV5-1, the J call TRBJ1-1, with TRBD1 matching 8 bases. CDR1 and CDR2 from the germline V gene are SGHRS and YFSETQ. This CDR3 spans 17 amino acids. V shed 3 bases and J 5 bases; nucleotides not matched to a gene: 15. CDR3 in amino acids: CASSWDRRNSARTEAFF. CDR3 DNA sequence: TGCGCCAGCAGCTGGGACAGGCGGAACTCCGCGAGAACTGAAGCTTTCTTT.

This chain connects TRBV19 to TRBJ2-7; no clear D gene. This CDR3 spans 14 amino acids. The V gene's germline CDR1 is LNHDA and CDR2 SQIVND (reference sequence). V was clipped by 5 bases and J by 0 bases, with 11 bases between them. The CDR3 region is CASSSGTTSYEQYF. CDR3 coding DNA: TGTGCCAGTAGTTCGGGCACGACCTCCTACGAGCAGTACTTC.

This clonotype was counted between two and nine times. The chain joins TRBV6-2 or TRBV6-3 to TRBJ2-1, with a weak D call TRBD1 (6 bases). The CDR3 runs to 16 residues. CDR1 MNHEY and CDR2 SVGEGT come from the germline V gene. V lost 9 bases and J lost 5, with 23 bases in between. DNA of the CDR3: TGTGCCAGTACCCACACACGAGGGGGTCCGAACAATGAGCAGTTCTTC. This encodes CASTHTRGGPNNEQFF.

This chain joins TRBV7-3 and TRBJ2-3; 9 bases are shared with TRBD1. The CDR3 has 14 residues. V shed 4 bases and J 5 bases; nucleotides not matched to a gene: 4. The germline CDR1 and CDR2 sequences are SGHTA and FQGTGA. The CDR3 spells CASSSQGAQDTQYF. The CDR3 nucleotides are TGTGCCAGCAGCTCACAGGGGGCGCAAGATACGCAGTATTTT.

This clonotype was counted a few times. This chain joins TRBV7-6 and TRBJ2-2; no reliable D call. Trimming stripped 4 bases from V and 1 base from J, with 7 bases between. The CDR3 runs 14 residues. Looked up from germline, CDR1 is SGHVS and CDR2 is FNYEAQ. The CDR3 nucleotides are TGTGCCAGCAGCTCCCATTTGAACACCGGGGAGCTGTTTTTT. It yields the protein CASSSHLNTGELFF.

This clonotype was counted between two and nine times. The genes are TRBV5-1 and TRBJ1-1; D remains ambiguous. There are 12 residues in the CDR3. CDR1 and CDR2 (germline): SGHRS, YFSETQ. V was shortened by 0 bases and J by 10 bases, with 10 bases between the two germline ends. The CDR3 coding sequence is TGCGCCAGCAGCTTGGGGACGGCTGGAGCTTTCTTT. Translating gives CASSLGTAGAFF. Full variable domain (remainder filled in from reference TRBV5-1 and TRBJ1-1): KAGVTQTPRYLIKTRGQQVTLSCSPISGHRSVSWYQQTPGQGLQFLFEYFSETQRNKGNFPGRFSGRQFSNSRSEMNVSTLELGDSALYLCASSLGTAGAFFGQGTRLTVV.

This clonotype was observed a handful of times. In nucleotides, the CDR3 is TGTGCCAGCAGCATCACCCGGACTAGCCAGGAGACCCAGTACTTC. Translating gives CASSITRTSQETQYF. V and J are TRBV7-2 and TRBJ2-5; 8 bases map to TRBD2. This CDR3 region has 15 residues. J was trimmed by 5 bases and V by 5 bases; bases with no gene match: 10. Germline CDR1 SGHTA, CDR2 FQGNSA.

The chain has TRBV12-3 or TRBV12-4 and TRBJ1-1, with a weak D call TRBD1 (5 bases). The CDR3 totals 13 residues. V gave up 7 bases and J gave up 0 bases, with 9 bases separating them. CDR3 nucleotide sequence: TGTGCCAGCACCAGGGCCGTGAACACTGAAGCTTTCTTT. This gives the protein CASTRAVNTEAFF.

The table lists this clonotype with many counts. The chain uses TRBV7-8 and TRBJ2-7; D gene ambiguous. Trimming removed 4 bases from V and 7 bases from J, with 17 bases in between. The CDR3 covers 14 residues. Germline CDR1 SGHVS, CDR2 FQNEAQ. CDR3 nucleotides: TGTGCCAGCAGCTCGGGCGTAGGGCAATTTGAGCAGTACGTC. Translated: CASSSGVGQFEQYV.

This clonotype turned up a few times. The chain has TRBV4-3 and TRBJ2-7; D gene ambiguous. Trimming cost V 1 base and J 1 base, with 11 bases left between them. Germline loops: CDR1 LGHNA, CDR2 YSLEER. The CDR3 extends over 15 amino acids. The CDR3 DNA sequence: TGCGCCAGCAGCCAAGGCGTGACGAGATCCTACGAGCAGTACTTC. Translation: CASSQGVTRSYEQYF.

This rearrangement joins TRBV7-9 to TRBJ1-4; D unclear. Looked up from germline, CDR1 is SEHNR and CDR2 is FQNEAQ (reference sequence). The CDR3 is 21 amino acids. Trimming removed 4 bases at V and 0 bases at J, with 27 bases between. The CDR3 reads CASSSPPPAPMQAATNEKLFF. The CDR3 DNA reads as TGTGCCAGCAGCTCGCCGCCCCCCGCTCCAATGCAGGCTGCAACTAATGAAAAACTGTTTTTT.

The rearrangement joins TRBV24-1 to TRBJ2-7; maybe TRBD2 (5 bases). Germline assignment: CDR1 KGHDR and CDR2 SFDVKD. V shed 0 bases and J shed 2 bases, with 10 bases lying between them. The CDR3 extends over 15 amino acids. The CDR3 reads CATSDLQTGTYEQYV. Written as DNA, the CDR3 is TGTGCCACCAGTGATTTGCAGACGGGGACCTACGAGCAGTACGTC.

This clonotype showed up just a few times. The genes are TRBV7-2 and TRBJ1-4; unclear D gene. The CDR3 is 14 residues long. Looked up from germline, CDR1 is SGHTA and CDR2 is FQGNSA. The V and J ends lost 6 bases and 4 bases respectively, with 12 bases between them. The CDR3 protein is CASSFRALNEKLFF. The CDR3 DNA follows: TGTGCCAGCAGTTTCCGGGCCCTTAATGAAAAACTGTTTTTT.

The V gene is TRBV7-2, the J gene TRBJ1-1; no clear D gene. This CDR3 region has 14 residues. V dropped 6 bases and J dropped 4 bases, with 15 bases sitting between them. Germline V gives CDR1 SGHTA, CDR2 FQGNSA. CDR3 protein: CASRFPGVVTEAFF. The DNA for the CDR3 is TGTGCCAGCAGGTTCCCCGGGGTGGTCACTGAAGCTTTCTTT.

This clonotype has a handful of counts. The rearrangement links TRBV18 to TRBJ2-3, with 7 bases that match TRBD2. This CDR3 spans 15 amino acids. The junction had 4 bases not matched to a gene; V was cut back by 3 bases and J by 1 base. Germline V gene data show CDR1 as KGHSH and CDR2 as LQKENI. CDR3: CASSPPSGRTDTQYF. The DNA of the CDR3 is TGTGCCAGCTCACCTCCTAGCGGTCGCACAGATACGCAGTATTTT.

In its sample, this clonotype was seen a few times. V gene TRBV5-5 combines with J gene TRBJ2-1, with 11 bases lining up with TRBD2. Germline V lookup: CDR1 SGHKS, CDR2 YYEKEE (reference sequence). With V trimmed by 0 bases and J by 6 bases, 11 bases remained unmatched. There are 18 residues in the CDR3. CDR3 loop: CASSLVGSGGARSNEQFF. CDR3 sequence (DNA): TGTGCCAGCAGCTTGGTTGGTAGCGGGGGGGCCCGGTCCAATGAGCAGTTCTTC.

This clonotype has a handful of counts. V and J are TRBV12-3 or TRBV12-4 and TRBJ2-4; possibly TRBD1 or TRBD2 for D (6 bases each). V was cut by 2 bases and J by 5 bases, with 10 bases left in between. The CDR3 consists of 14 residues. The CDR3 sequence is CASSLRGVENIQYF. The CDR3 DNA is TGTGCCAGCAGTTTAAGGGGGGTGGAAAACATTCAGTACTTC.

As regards this clonotype: At one end, the junction sequence differs from germline, possibly due to a read error. The chain has TRBV5-1 and TRBJ2-5, with D possibly TRBD1 on 6 matching bases. The CDR3 has 14 residues. CDR1 is SGHRS, CDR2 YFSETQ, per germline. This chain's CDR3 is CASSLAGTRETKYF. For the CDR3, the DNA is TGCGCCAGCAGCTTAGCTGGGACAAGAGAGACCAAGTACTTC.

This clonotype was picked up a small number of times. The chain recombines TRBV20-1 with TRBJ2-4, with a tentative D call TRBD2 (7 bases). V was shortened by 2 bases and J by 5 bases, with 19 bases between the two germline ends. The CDR3 sequence is 16 residues long. CDR1 is DFQATT and CDR2 is SNEGSKA in the germline V gene (reference sequence). This CDR3 is CSARPLIGGGENIQYF. The CDR3 DNA is TGCAGTGCTAGACCCCTTATAGGGGGAGGGGAAAACATTCAGTACTTC.

This clonotype occurred many times. The V call is TRBV4-2, the J call TRBJ2-7, with D unclear. The CDR3 is 15 amino acids. Per the germline V gene, CDR1 is LGHNA and CDR2 is YNFKEQ. With 1 base removed from V and 9 bases from J, the gap between germline ends came to 19 bases. CDR3 in DNA: TGTGCCAGCAGCCAAGGACTGACCGGGCTTCTTACGCAGTACTTC. Translating it yields CASSQGLTGLLTQYF.

The chain has TRBV5-8 and TRBJ1-5; no firm D call. Germline CDR1 reads SGHTS; CDR2 reads YDEGEE. Trimming took off 2 bases at V and 5 bases at J, with 8 bases between the two ends. CDR3 size: 13 residues. CDR3 sequence: CASSFGGDQPQHF. CDR3 sequence (DNA): TGTGCCAGCAGCTTCGGCGGGGATCAGCCCCAGCATTTT.

This clonotype was picked up a small number of times. The J gene is TRBJ2-1, the V gene TRBV7-3; no clear D. Germline V CDR1 and CDR2: SGHTA, FQGTGA. Trimming left V 5 bases short and J 1 base short, with 6 bases between. The CDR3 consists of 13 residues. CDR3 bases: TGTGCCAGCAGCGACGGTTCCTACAATGAGCAGTTCTTC. Residues: CASSDGSYNEQFF. Based on the CDR3 plus reference TRBV7-3 and TRBJ2-1, the full variable domain is GAGVSQTPSNKVTEKGKYVELRCDPISGHTALYWYRQSLGQGPEFLIYFQGTGAADDSGLPNDRFFAVRPEGSVSTLKIQRTERGDSAVYLCASSDGSYNEQFFGPGTRLTVL.

This clonotype was seen many times. The V call is TRBV29-1, the J call TRBJ1-1; the match to TRBD1 covers 8 bases. The CDR3 sequence is 11 residues long. Germline lookup yields CDR1 SQVTM and CDR2 ANQGSEA. Trimming cost V 4 bases and J 11 bases; bases outside gene matches: 6. As DNA, the CDR3 is TGCAGCGTTGTTCAGGGGGCCTGGGCTTTCTTT. It is translated as CSVVQGAWAFF.

The chain employs TRBV12-3 or TRBV12-4 and TRBJ2-1; D not resolved. V was pared by 1 base and J by 5 bases, with 12 bases between. The CDR3 consists of 15 residues. The CDR3 is CASSLGWQNHNEQFF. CDR3 DNA: TGTGCCAGCAGTTTAGGATGGCAAAACCACAATGAGCAGTTCTTC.

This sequence joins TRBV7-2 and TRBJ1-3; D remains ambiguous. The CDR3 runs to 12 residues. V was trimmed by 4 bases and J by 3 bases, leaving 4 bases between them. CDR1 SGHTA and CDR2 FQGNSA come from the germline V gene. The CDR3 loop is CASSSYGNTIYF. The CDR3 coding sequence is TGTGCCAGCAGCTCGTATGGAAACACCATATATTTT. Combining the CDR3 with reference TRBV7-2 and TRBJ1-3 gives the whole variable domain GAGVSQSPSNKVTEKGKDVELRCDPISGHTALYWYRQSLGQGLEFLIYFQGNSAPDKSGLPSDRFSAERTGGSVSTLTIQRTQQEDSAVYLCASSSYGNTIYFGEGSWLTVV.

Notes on this clonotype: Compared with germline, one end of the junction differs, possibly owing to a read error. The rearrangement uses TRBV5-1 and TRBJ1-1, with D maybe TRBD1 (5 bases). This CDR3 has 14 residues. CDR1 is SGHRS, CDR2 YFSETQ, per germline. The CDR3 loop reads CASSLGVTGTEAFF. DNA of the CDR3: TGCGCCAGCAGCTTGGGAGTCACTGGGACTGAGGCTTTCTTT.

This chain joins TRBV7-9 and TRBJ2-5, with D hard to call. In germline, CDR1 is SEHNR, CDR2 FQNEAQ (reference sequence). The CDR3 contains 14 residues. V dropped 1 base and J dropped 7 bases, with 13 bases sitting between them. The CDR3 sequence is CASSLGGDLGTQYF. The CDR3 DNA reads as TGTGCCAGCAGCTTAGGTGGCGACCTAGGGACCCAGTACTTC.

As DNA, the CDR3 is TGTGCCAGCAGCTCAGCGGTAACTAGCACAGATACGCAGTATTTT. Translating gives CASSSAVTSTDTQYF. The chain combines TRBV7-2 with TRBJ2-3; the D gene is possibly TRBD2 (5 bases). The CDR3 runs 15 residues. Trimming pared 4 bases from V and 0 bases from J, leaving 11 bases between. Germline CDR1 and CDR2: SGHTA and FQGNSA.

CDR3 amino acids: CATSDWDPSGANVLTF. The CDR3 DNA follows: TGTGCCACCAGTGATTGGGACCCATCTGGGGCCAACGTCCTGACTTTC. The chain uses TRBV24-1 and TRBJ2-6, with D possibly being TRBD1 or TRBD2 (5 bases each). The CDR3 contains 16 residues. Germline V lookup: CDR1 KGHDR, CDR2 SFDVKD. Trimming removed 2 bases from V and 1 base from J, with 8 bases in between.

In its sample, this clonotype was seen a few times. The chain joins TRBV6-1 to TRBJ2-7, with 7 bases matching TRBD2. J lost 0 bases, V lost 7 bases, and 9 bases had no gene match. The CDR3 covers 15 residues. Germline V gene sequence: CDR1 MNHNS, CDR2 SASEGT. CDR3 bases: TGTGCCAGCAAACCCGGGGGGATAAGCTCCTACGAGCAGTACGTC. It is translated as CASKPGGISSYEQYV.